This T cell receptor (beta chain) was documented in a study of cytomegalovirus exposure and HLA in healthy donors. CDR3 length: 16 residues. V trimming: 6 bases; J trimming: 5 bases; junction bases outside the gene matches: 8. Germline CDR1 reads SGDLS; CDR2 reads YYNGEE. This clone came up once. PCR amplification relied on 60 Vbeta primers (plus 13 Jbeta primers). The repertoire was sequenced with immunoSEQ multiplex PCR; TCRdb's copy has only in-frame clones and lacks some. Among some 100,000 clones listed, approximately 72% were seen once. The V call is TRBV9, the J call TRBJ2-2, with 12 positions matching TRBD2. Sequencing was carried out using PBMCs. The sequence was obtained from a woman in her sixties or seventies in good health and CMV-seropositive. Written as DNA, the CDR3 is TGTGCCAGCACCAGGACTAGCGGGGCAGGAACCGGGGAGCTGTTTTTT. Translating gives CASTRTSGAGTGELFF.